The 20 T cell receptor beta chains below all came from one sample that was sequenced in a study of tumor-infiltrating lymphocytes in oesophageal squamous cell carcinoma. TCRdb reanalysed the PCR reads using MiXCR and keeps one entry per CDR3 protein. Among about 20,000 distinct CDR3 sequences listed, around 40% were seen once. Sequencing was performed on blood. Source of these receptors: a male donor with esophageal squamous cell carcinoma.

About this clonotype: Just one base apart from a much larger clone, this may be a read error. CDR3 sequence reads: CASTFTGGETQFF. CDR3 nucleotide sequence: TGTGCCAGCACTTTTACGGGGGGAGAGACCCAGTTCTTC. This sequence joins TRBV7-2 and TRBJ2-1, with TRBD2 matching 7 bases. Trimming took 7 bases from V and 13 from J; bases not matched to a gene: 13. Germline values: CDR1 SGHTA, CDR2 FQGNSA. This CDR3 has 13 residues. The complete variable domain, with remaining parts taken from reference TRBV7-2 and TRBJ2-1, reads GAGVSQSPSNKVTEKGKDVELRCDPISGHTALYWYRQSLGQGLEFLIYFQGNSAPDKSGLPSDRFSAERTGGSVSTLTIQRTQQEDSAVYLCASTFTGGETQFFGPGTRLTVL.

This clonotype was found a few times. V and J are TRBV12-2 and TRBJ1-1; the DNA was not used to check the table's D call, TRBD1. TRBV12-2 is a listed pseudogene. The CDR3 has 18 amino acids. The CDR3 nucleotides read TGTGCAAGTCGCTTAGTCGCCTCCACCGGGACAGGGGATACTGAAGCTTTCTTT. Its protein is CASRLVASTGTGDTEAFF.

This clonotype has a count of ten or more. The V call is TRBV6-4, the J call TRBJ1-2, with D possibly matching TRBD1 (5 bases). V was cut by 2 bases and J by 5 bases, with 9 bases left in between. The CDR3 is 13 amino acids. In germline, CDR1 is MRHNA, CDR2 SNTAGT. The CDR3 loop is CASSDGQGYGYTF. In nucleotides, the CDR3 is TGTGCCAGCAGTGACGGCCAGGGATATGGCTACACCTTC.

This chain joins TRBV19 and TRBJ1-5; D might be TRBD1 (5 bases). CDR3 size: 14 residues. CDR1 is LNHDA, CDR2 SQIVND, per germline (reference sequence). Trimming removed 8 bases from V and 0 bases from J, with 11 bases in between. The CDR3 spells CASRGDYSNQPQHF. CDR3 DNA sequence: TGTGCCAGTCGGGGGGATTATAGCAATCAGCCCCAGCATTTT.

V and J are TRBV6-5 and TRBJ1-3; D is unresolved. The germline V and J ends were trimmed by 0 bases and 0 bases, with 6 bases remaining between them. This CDR3 is built from 15 residues. The germline V gene encodes CDR1 MNHEY and CDR2 SVGAGI. Here the CDR3 DNA reads TGTGCCAGCAGTTACTCTCGGATCTCTGGAAACACCATATATTTT. This encodes CASSYSRISGNTIYF.

This clonotype has at least ten counts. This chain uses TRBV6-1 with TRBJ1-5; 11 positions match TRBD1. CDR3 size: 16 residues. J lost 4 bases, V lost 3 bases, and 5 bases had no gene match. CDR1 and CDR2 (germline): MNHNS, SASEGT. CDR3 protein: CASSDRDRGGNQPQHF. In nucleotides, the CDR3 is TGTGCCAGCAGTGATAGGGACAGGGGGGGTAATCAGCCCCAGCATTTT.

Worth noting for this clonotype: This CDR3 is missing its conserved last phenylalanine or tryptophan, likely due to a read error. Because the CDR3's place on the DNA is in doubt, the DNA is left out and the CDR3 is given as listed by TCRdb. This chain joins TRBV28 and TRBJ2-6; no check of the table's D call, TRBD2, against the DNA was made. From germline, CDR1 is MDHEN and CDR2 SYDVKM. With termini counted, the CDR3 has 10 amino acids. CDR3 sequence reads: CASSLSRTSG.

Comments on this clonotype: The conserved final phenylalanine or tryptophan is absent from the CDR3, which likely points to a read error. The DNA is omitted, as the CDR3 cannot be located on it reliably, and the CDR3 follows TCRdb's listing. The V and J genes are TRBV11-2 and TRBJ2-5; the table gives TRBD1 as D, unverified against the DNA. CDR1 and CDR2 from the germline V gene are SGHAT and FQNNGV. The CDR3 extends over 17 residues, inclusive of both ends. This CDR3 is CASSDRGKTNSPLHFGN.

Turning to this clonotype: Because the CDR3's place on the DNA is in doubt, the DNA is left out and the CDR3 is given as listed by TCRdb. CDR3 residues: CAISGFNAIRAVLRF. The chain links TRBV10-3 to TRBJ2-6. The CDR3 is 15 amino acids in total, end residues counted. CDR1 is ENHRY and CDR2 is SYGVKD in the germline V gene.

Comments on this clonotype: A read error may explain this, as a much larger clone is one base away. V and J are TRBV19 and TRBJ2-4; D is perhaps TRBD2 (6 bases). The CDR3 runs to 15 residues. The V and J ends lost 6 bases and 13 bases respectively, with 25 bases between them. Per the germline V gene, CDR1 is LNHDA and CDR2 is SQIVND (reference sequence). CDR3 bases: TGTGCCAGTAGCTTAGCGGCCACGGGAATCAATGAGCAGTACTTC. The encoded protein is CASSLAATGINEQYF.

The chain uses TRBV7-2 and TRBJ2-5; 10 bases are shared with TRBD1. The J call is uncertain, as TRBJ2-7 better fits the DNA end. CDR3 length: 14 residues. Germline lookup yields CDR1 SGHTA and CDR2 FQGNSA. The CDR3 DNA is TGTGCCAGCAGGAAACCGGGACAGGGGTACGAGCAGTACTTC. Protein product: CASRKPGQGYEQYF.

The CDR3 nucleotides read TGTGCCAGCACCATGACAGGGGGAGAGACCCAGTACTTC. Translation: CASTMTGGETQYF. This chain links TRBV12-3 or TRBV12-4 with TRBJ2-7; 9 nucleotides match TRBD1. The J call may not be correct, given that the DNA end is closer to TRBJ2-5. The CDR3 runs 13 residues.

This clonotype was seen many times. The chain joins TRBV2 to TRBJ2-3; D is undetermined. The germline CDR1 and CDR2 sequences are SNHLY and FYNNEI. With 4 bases removed from V and 2 bases from J, the gap between germline ends came to 4 bases. The CDR3 has 12 residues. As DNA, the CDR3 is TGTGCCAGCAGTGGGACCACAGATACGCAGTATTTT. Amino acid sequence: CASSGTTDTQYF.

This clonotype was counted ten times or more. The chain carries TRBV5-6 and TRBJ2-3; maybe TRBD2 (5 bases). This CDR3 is 15 amino acids long. The V gene lost 4 bases and the J gene lost 0 bases, with 12 bases spanning the gap. Germline V gene lookup returns CDR1 SGHDT and CDR2 YYEEEE. In DNA, the CDR3 is TGTGCCAGCAGCCGGGATCGGGGAAGCACAGATACGCAGTATTTT. Amino acid sequence: CASSRDRGSTDTQYF. Supplemented by reference TRBV5-6 and TRBJ2-3, the full variable domain reads DAGVTQSPTHLIKTRGQQVTLRCSPKSGHDTVSWYQQALGQGPQFIFQYYEEEERQRGNFPDRFSGHQFPNYSSELNVNALLLGDSALYLCASSRDRGSTDTQYFGPGTRLTVL.

To note about this clonotype: Since the CDR3 does not end with the conserved phenylalanine or tryptophan, this likely comes from a read error. The rearrangement uses TRBV7-6 and TRBJ2-3, with 7 bases identical to TRBD2. Germline V gene lookup returns CDR1 SGHVS and CDR2 FNYEAQ. V was clipped by 1 base and J by 2 bases; unmatched bases: 3. CDR3 length: 15 amino acids. The CDR3 sequence: CASSLGAGFTDTQYL. CDR3 DNA: TGTGCCAGCAGCTTAGGAGCGGGGTTCACAGATACGCAGTATCTT.

This clonotype is medium-sized (0.01 to 0.1%) by share. This may be a read error: a much more frequent sequence differs by one nucleotide. The J gene is TRBJ2-5, the V gene TRBV28, with 7 bases that match TRBD2. The germline gives CDR1 MDHEN, CDR2 SYDVKM. The V and J ends lost 6 bases and 11 bases, in that order; junction bases with no gene match: 18. There are 15 residues in the CDR3. The CDR3 here is CASRKLGGGGNEQYF. Written as DNA, the CDR3 is TGTGCCAGCAGAAAACTCGGTGGCGGGGGTAATGAGCAGTACTTC.

The chain employs TRBV7-6 and TRBJ2-1; TRBD2 matches at 9 bases. Germline trimming cut 5 bases from V and 4 bases from J; bases unmatched to any gene: 9. The germline V gene has CDR1 SGHVS and CDR2 FNYEAQ. The CDR3 has 16 amino acids. In nucleotides, the CDR3 is TGTGCCAGCAGCCCCCGACTAGCGGAGACGTACAATGAGCAGTTCTTC. Residues: CASSPRLAETYNEQFF.

The V and J genes are TRBV7-2 and TRBJ1-1, with TRBD1 matching over 7 bases. Unmatched junction bases numbered 3, after V lost 4 bases and J lost 4 bases. Germline V gene lookup returns CDR1 SGHTA and CDR2 FQGNSA. The CDR3 contains 13 residues. CDR3 nucleotides: TGTGCCAGCAGCTCCGACAGGGCCACTGAAGCTTTCTTT. Translated: CASSSDRATEAFF.

The chain carries TRBV6-1 and TRBJ1-5; 9 nucleotides agree with TRBD1. The CDR3 loop spans 14 amino acids. Germline CDR1 and CDR2: MNHNS and SASEGT. V shed 3 bases and J 4 bases; nucleotides not matched to a gene: 1. The CDR3 coding sequence is TGTGCCAGCAGTGAGGACAGGGGAAATCAGCCCCAGCATTTT. Encoded protein: CASSEDRGNQPQHF.

This clonotype is categorized as medium-sized. The chain has TRBV7-2 and TRBJ2-7, with D possibly TRBD2 on 6 matching bases. The CDR3 contains 15 residues. V shed 1 base and J shed 5 bases, with 15 bases lying between them. From germline, CDR1 is SGHTA and CDR2 FQGNSA. This CDR3 reads CASSLDGGGLHEQYF. CDR3 nucleotides: TGTGCCAGCAGCTTAGACGGGGGAGGTCTCCACGAGCAGTACTTC. Using reference TRBV7-2 and TRBJ2-7 for the parts outside the CDR3, the full variable domain is GAGVSQSPSNKVTEKGKDVELRCDPISGHTALYWYRQSLGQGLEFLIYFQGNSAPDKSGLPSDRFSAERTGGSVSTLTIQRTQQEDSAVYLCASSLDGGGLHEQYFGPGTRLTVT.